This TCR beta chain comes out of a study of T cell repertoires in cytomegalovirus infection. In TCRdb, the reads were re-called with MiXCR into one record per CDR3 protein. The table records fewer than 250,000 distinct CDR3 sequences, approximately 22% of them present only once. This clonotype was observed a handful of times. The V gene's germline CDR1 is SNHLY and CDR2 FYNNEI. The CDR3 extends over 18 amino acids. The germline V and J ends were trimmed by 6 bases and 7 bases, with 28 bases remaining between them. This receptor was obtained from a human donor in good health (CMV status not recorded). Some clones in this sample may be carry-over from other donors' samples. The chain has TRBV2 and TRBJ2-1; D could derive from TRBD1 or TRBD2 (5 bases each). The sample was CD8+ T cells from PBMCs. The CDR3 is CASSALLESGTAGNEQFF. As DNA, the CDR3 is TGTGCCAGCAGCGCCCTCTTGGAATCCGGGACCGCAGGAAATGAGCAGTTCTTC.